The source of this T cell receptor beta chain is a study of cytomegalovirus exposure and HLA in healthy donors. Study in general: An earlier analysis found around 100 million unique TCR beta sequences from approximately 200 million T cells. General study results and limits: The authors confirmed in vitro that three CMV-associated chains were specific for CMV antigens. A missense variant in DCLRE1C was later tied to TCR beta V- and J-gene trimming.

The sample holds one count of this clone. The antigen remains unidentified. Use of 60 Vbeta and 13 Jbeta primers characterized the PCR. In the authors' workflow: A follow-up analysis tallied about 88 million unique TCR beta chains, some 9.9 million shared. Measured with immunoSEQ multiplex PCR; TCRdb has only the in-frame clones, and not every one. The V and J calls and the clone size are those of that table, but D and trimming were determined from the DNA. The sample yields roughly 87,000 clones, 65% to 80% seen once. V was trimmed by 7 bases and J by 0 bases, leaving 14 bases between them. In germline, CDR1 is SGHRS, CDR2 YFSETQ. This CDR3 contains 16 residues.

The sequenced material came from PBMCs. This chain joins TRBV5-1 and TRBJ1-6, with D possibly being TRBD1 (6 bases). The TCR comes from a man in his sixties in good health and CMV-seronegative. CDR3 amino acids: CASRLQGSSYNSPLHF. In DNA, the CDR3 is TGCGCCAGCCGACTTCAGGGGAGCTCCTATAATTCACCCCTCCACTTT.